This TCR beta chain appears in the sequencing data of a study of early T cells in non-severe SARS-CoV-2 infection. From the 5' RACE reads, TCRdb called clonotypes with MiXCR, one entry per CDR3 protein. The sample has tens of thousands of distinct CDR3 sequences, 15% seen once. CDR3 length: 13 residues. Germline CDR1 is SGHTS and CDR2 is YDEGEE. The V end was cut by 3 bases, the J end by 6 bases, with 13 bases between. The clonotype was recovered from an adult who was a healthcare worker with PCR-confirmed SARS-CoV-2 infection or an uninfected control (not recorded which). The chain recombines TRBV5-8 with TRBJ2-7; TRBD2 is a possible D gene (5 bases). Sequencing was carried out using whole blood. The CDR3 loop is CASSYPGRGEQYF. The CDR3 DNA is TGTGCCAGCAGCTATCCTGGACGGGGCGAGCAGTACTTC.